This T cell receptor beta chain originates from a study of cytomegalovirus exposure and HLA in healthy donors. The study's findings and limits: The study put around 180 TCR beta chains on its list as cytomegalovirus-associated. With high specificity and sensitivity, the classifier reportedly diagnosed cytomegalovirus status.

TCRdb's table, derived via immunoSEQ multiplex PCR, lists solely in-frame clones and lacks some. This table holds approximately 200,000 clones, around nine tenths found once. The CDR3 runs 15 residues. Germline assignment: CDR1 SGHDT and CDR2 YYEEEE. V was pared by 0 bases and J by 5 bases, with 12 bases between. As regards this clone: Antigen unknown.

The TCR comes from a woman under 30 in good health and CMV-seronegative. The chain links TRBV5-6 to TRBJ1-5; no definite D call. Sequencing was carried out using PBMCs. CDR3: CASSLAGVGDQPQHF. CDR3 DNA sequence: TGTGCCAGCAGCTTGGCCGGTGTGGGCGATCAGCCCCAGCATTTT.